The 28 T cell receptor beta chains in this list originate from one sample, sequenced in a study of blood T cell repertoires in COVID-19. Assay used: immunoSEQ multiplex PCR; TCRdb lists only in-frame clones, some missing. The sample gives 45,000 to 65,000 clones, 85% to 95% of which show up once; 3% to 3.5% is in the top ten. Input material: peripheral blood. The source is a human donor in a cohort sampled during active COVID-19.

The chain carries TRBV19 and TRBJ1-5; D is uncertain. V gave up 4 bases and J gave up 9 bases, with 19 bases separating them. The CDR3 is 15 amino acids. Germline CDR1 and CDR2: LNHDA and SQIVND (reference sequence). The CDR3, as DNA: TGTGCCAGTAGTACCGGGAACCGAGCGATCGGGCCCCAGCATTTT. The encoded protein is CASSTGNRAIGPQHF.

V usage is TRBV5-1 and J usage is TRBJ2-1; D is unresolved. V gave up 0 bases and J gave up 2 bases, with 9 bases separating them. The CDR3 is 15 amino acids. Germline CDR1 SGHRS, CDR2 YFSETQ. The chain's CDR3 is CASSLGQATYNEQFF. Written as DNA, the CDR3 is TGCGCCAGCAGCTTGGGGCAGGCCACCTACAATGAGCAGTTCTTC.

This chain links TRBV24-1 with TRBJ2-2; D not resolved. This CDR3 comprises 13 residues. The V and J ends lost 1 base and 6 bases respectively, with 5 bases between them. Germline CDR1 and CDR2: KGHDR and SFDVKD. As DNA, the CDR3 is TGTGCCACCAGTGATTTTTACTCCGGGGAGCTGTTTTTT. The encoded protein is CATSDFYSGELFF.

The chain couples TRBV14 to TRBJ2-5; TRBD2 aligns across 16 bases. Losses at the gene ends were 8 bases for V and 5 bases for J; bases not matched to a gene: 20. Germline lookup yields CDR1 SGHDN and CDR2 FVKESK. The CDR3 loop spans 20 amino acids. CDR3 nucleotide sequence: TGTGCCAGCCCGATCGGTTGGGCCGGGACTAGCGGGAGGGCTCGGGAGACCCAGTACTTC. Amino acids: CASPIGWAGTSGRARETQYF.

V and J are TRBV24-1 and TRBJ2-1; 9 bases align to TRBD2. Trimming took 3 bases from V and 8 from J; bases not matched to a gene: 10. CDR3 length equals 16 residues. Per the germline V gene, CDR1 is KGHDR and CDR2 is SFDVKD. The CDR3 reads CATSDRTATSGYEQFF. As DNA, the CDR3 is TGTGCCACCAGTGATCGGACCGCGACTAGCGGTTATGAGCAGTTCTTC.

V gene TRBV6-5 combines with J gene TRBJ1-5, with D possibly TRBD1 on 6 matching bases. CDR1 and CDR2 (germline): MNHEY, SVGAGI. V shed 8 bases and J shed 6 bases, with 14 bases lying between them. CDR3 size: 13 residues. The DNA for the CDR3 is TGTGCCAGCCGCAGGGGCGATGGTCAGCCCCAGCATTTT. It translates to CASRRGDGQPQHF.

This rearrangement joins TRBV29-1 to TRBJ1-2; tentative D call: TRBD1 (6 bases). V was trimmed by 3 bases and J by 6 bases, leaving 11 bases between them. This CDR3 has 12 amino acids. Germline V gene lookup returns CDR1 SQVTM and CDR2 ANQGSEA. CDR3 sequence reads: CSVDGRGNGYTF. The CDR3 nucleotides read TGCAGCGTTGATGGCAGGGGCAATGGCTACACCTTC.

The chain employs TRBV5-6 and TRBJ2-1; D gene ambiguous. The CDR3 spans 11 residues. V lost 5 bases to trimming and J lost 4 bases, with 4 bases between them. Per the germline V gene, CDR1 is SGHDT and CDR2 is YYEEEE. For the CDR3, the DNA is TGTGCCAGCAGACTTTACAATGAGCAGTTCTTC. Its translation: CASRLYNEQFF. Variable domain in full (rest from reference TRBV5-6 and TRBJ2-1): DAGVTQSPTHLIKTRGQQVTLRCSPKSGHDTVSWYQQALGQGPQFIFQYYEEEERQRGNFPDRFSGHQFPNYSSELNVNALLLGDSALYLCASRLYNEQFFGPGTRLTVL.

The CDR3 bases are TGTGCCCAGTCGGGACTAGCGCACAATGAGCAGTTCTTC. Protein product: CAQSGLAHNEQFF. The rearrangement joins TRBV30 to TRBJ2-1, with 10 bases matching TRBD2. V shed 8 bases and J 5 bases; nucleotides not matched to a gene: 6. Germline CDR1 and CDR2: GTSNPN and SVGIG (reference sequence). This CDR3 region has 13 residues.

The rearrangement links TRBV29-1 to TRBJ2-2; D ambiguous. The CDR3 loop spans 13 amino acids. Germline assignment: CDR1 SQVTM and CDR2 ANQGSEA. The ends were cut back, 6 bases at V and 2 bases at J, with 10 bases in the middle. CDR3 region: CSVRRPNTGELFF. The CDR3, as DNA: TGCAGCGTGCGGCGACCCAACACCGGGGAGCTGTTTTTT.

The chain joins TRBV6-6 to TRBJ1-1; D gene unclear. Germline lookup yields CDR1 MNHNY and CDR2 SVGAGI (reference sequence). Trimming cost V 6 bases and J 7 bases, with 15 bases left between them. This CDR3 comprises 13 residues. Here the CDR3 DNA reads TGTGCCAGCAGGCTAACCCAGGTTGGTGAAGCTTTCTTT. It is translated as CASRLTQVGEAFF.

In its sample, this clone was seen once. The J gene is TRBJ2-3, the V gene TRBV4-3; 10 bases agree with TRBD2. This CDR3 has 17 amino acids. Looked up from germline, CDR1 is LGHNA and CDR2 is YSLEER. J lost 2 bases, V lost 0 bases, and 5 bases had no gene match. The DNA of the CDR3 is TGCGCCAGCAGCCAAGAAGAGCTAGCGGGGGTCACAGATACGCAGTATTTT. Amino acid sequence: CASSQEELAGVTDTQYF.

This chain connects TRBV29-1 to TRBJ2-5, with D unclear. Germline V gene data show CDR1 as SQVTM and CDR2 as ANQGSEA. The V end lost 6 bases, the J end lost 3 bases, and 11 bases lay between the germline ends. This CDR3 comprises 12 residues. For the CDR3, the DNA is TGCAGCGTCCAGACACCCGAAGAGACCCAGTACTTC. Protein sequence: CSVQTPEETQYF.

This clone was seen just once. The chain joins TRBV27 to TRBJ2-1, with 14 bases aligning to TRBD2. V was pared by 5 bases and J by 11 bases, with 8 bases of the junction left unmatched. Germline V gene lookup returns CDR1 MNHEY and CDR2 SMNVEV (reference sequence). The CDR3 is 15 residues long. The CDR3 nucleotides read TGTGCCAGCAGTCCGGGGACTAGCGGGAGAGACAAGCAGTTCTTC. It encodes CASSPGTSGRDKQFF.

The genes are TRBV7-2 and TRBJ2-3; D gene unclear. This CDR3 comprises 12 residues. V gave up 4 bases and J gave up 7 bases, with 9 bases separating them. Germline CDR1 and CDR2: SGHTA and FQGNSA. The CDR3 DNA follows: TGTGCCAGCAGCTCCACGACATATACGCAGTATTTT. It yields the protein CASSSTTYTQYF. The variable domain in full, with the rest retrieved from reference TRBV7-2 and TRBJ2-3, is GAGVSQSPSNKVTEKGKDVELRCDPISGHTALYWYRQSLGQGLEFLIYFQGNSAPDKSGLPSDRFSAERTGGSVSTLTIQRTQQEDSAVYLCASSSTTYTQYFGPGTRLTVL.

The CDR3 bases are TGCGCCAGCAGCTGGGGACTAGCGGGAGGAACCTACGAGCAGTACTTC. It yields the protein CASSWGLAGGTYEQYF. V is TRBV5-1 and J is TRBJ2-7; 15 bases agree with TRBD2. The V gene's germline CDR1 is SGHRS and CDR2 YFSETQ. The CDR3 is 16 residues long. V lost 3 bases and J lost 2; bases outside the gene matches: 3.

Here the CDR3 reads CASSGGNTGELFF. Here the CDR3 DNA reads TGTGCCAGCAGCGGAGGGAACACCGGGGAGCTGTTTTTT. V usage is TRBV9 and J usage is TRBJ2-2; D call uncertain. Germline V gene data show CDR1 as SGDLS and CDR2 as YYNGEE. CDR3 size: 13 residues. V was trimmed by 3 bases and J by 1 base, leaving 4 bases between them. Using reference TRBV9 and TRBJ2-2 for the parts outside the CDR3, the full variable domain is DSGVTQTPKHLITATGQRVTLRCSPRSGDLSVYWYQQSLDQGLQFLIQYYNGEERAKGNILERFSAQQFPDLHSELNLSSLELGDSALYFCASSGGNTGELFFGEGSRLTVL.

The rearrangement joins TRBV24-1 to TRBJ2-2; 8 nucleotides align to TRBD1. This CDR3 is built from 19 residues. The germline CDR1 and CDR2 sequences are KGHDR and SFDVKD. With V trimmed by 1 base and J by 3 bases, 12 bases remained unmatched. The chain's CDR3 is CATSDLKNQTGEDTGELFF. The CDR3 DNA follows: TGTGCCACCAGTGATTTAAAAAACCAGACAGGGGAGGACACCGGGGAGCTGTTTTTT.

Notes on this clone: The same CDR3 is also encoded by other DNA sequences in this sample. The V and J genes are TRBV19 and TRBJ1-1; D is undetermined. V was clipped by 3 bases and J by 0 bases, with 5 bases between them. The CDR3 consists of 13 residues. Germline V gene data show CDR1 as LNHDA and CDR2 as SQIVND (reference sequence). CDR3 bases: TGTGCCAGTAGTATCTCAGTGAACACTGAAGCTTTCTTT. Translating it yields CASSISVNTEAFF.

The rearrangement uses TRBV23-1 and TRBJ1-4; TRBD1 is a possible D gene (5 bases). TRBV23-1 is treated as an ORF (open reading frame) with a function not yet certain. The CDR3 totals 16 residues. Trimming cost V 1 base and J 4 bases, with 13 bases left between them. The CDR3 loop is CASSQYSGGINEKLFF. CDR3 bases: TGCGCCAGCAGTCAATATAGCGGGGGGATTAATGAAAAACTGTTTTTT.

This chain links TRBV15 with TRBJ2-1; 9 nucleotides align to TRBD1. V was clipped by 9 bases and J by 6 bases; unmatched bases: 9. There are 14 residues in the CDR3. Per the germline V gene, CDR1 is LNHNV and CDR2 is YYDKDF (reference sequence). The CDR3 is CATGWTGDGNEQFF. The CDR3, as DNA: TGTGCCACGGGTTGGACAGGGGATGGCAATGAGCAGTTCTTC. The full variable domain, with the rest looked up from reference TRBV15 and TRBJ2-1, is DAMVIQNPRYQVTQFGKPVTLSCSQTLNHNVMYWYQQKSSQAPKLLFHYYDKDFNNEADTPDNFQSRRPNTSFCFLDIRSPGLGDTAMYLCATGWTGDGNEQFFGPGTRLTVL.

The CDR3 is CASGPWAEAFF. The CDR3 DNA reads as TGTGCCAGCGGGCCTTGGGCTGAAGCTTTCTTT. This sequence joins TRBV12-3 or TRBV12-4 and TRBJ1-1, with D unresolved. Trimming pared 8 bases from V and 6 bases from J, leaving 10 bases between. This CDR3 contains 11 residues.

The chain couples TRBV6-2 or TRBV6-3 to TRBJ1-5, with a weak D call TRBD1 (5 bases). The CDR3 is 12 amino acids. Trimming shortened V by 6 bases and J by 7 bases, and 10 bases separated the two germline ends. CDR1 MNHEY and CDR2 SVGEGT come from the germline V gene. The DNA for the CDR3 is TGTGCCAGCAGCCCGGAGGGGCAGCCCCAGCATTTT. Translation gives CASSPEGQPQHF.

The J gene is TRBJ2-1, the V gene TRBV9; D is uncertain. Trimming left V 0 bases short and J 8 bases short, with 6 bases between. This CDR3 has 12 residues. CDR1 and CDR2 (germline): SGDLS, YYNGEE. The CDR3 region is CASSVVRDEQFF. CDR3 in DNA: TGTGCCAGCAGCGTAGTCCGGGATGAGCAGTTCTTC.

This clone is medium-sized. The chain employs TRBV14 and TRBJ2-3; no clear D gene. CDR1 is SGHDN and CDR2 is FVKESK in the germline V gene. With 4 bases removed from V and 3 bases from J, the gap between germline ends came to 11 bases. CDR3 length: 14 residues. Written as DNA, the CDR3 is TGTGCCAGCAGCCCAGTAGCCCGGACAGATACGCAGTATTTT. Amino acid sequence: CASSPVARTDTQYF.

The chain carries TRBV9 and TRBJ2-1; maybe TRBD2 (6 bases). The germline CDR1 and CDR2 sequences are SGDLS and YYNGEE. This CDR3 comprises 17 residues. Trimming pared 0 bases from V and 0 bases from J, leaving 13 bases between. CDR3: CASSVDGRQPSYNEQFF. In DNA form, the CDR3 reads TGTGCCAGCAGCGTAGACGGGAGACAACCCTCCTACAATGAGCAGTTCTTC.

The J gene is TRBJ1-1, the V gene TRBV24-1; D unclear. Germline loops: CDR1 KGHDR, CDR2 SFDVKD. V dropped 7 bases and J dropped 5 bases, with 19 bases sitting between them. CDR3 length: 15 amino acids. Here the CDR3 reads CATSKVTAFGTEAFF. In DNA form, the CDR3 reads TGTGCCACCAGCAAAGTAACAGCTTTTGGGACTGAAGCTTTCTTT.

The gene calls are TRBV7-9 and TRBJ2-7; no definite D call. The germline V gene has CDR1 SEHNR and CDR2 FQNEAQ (reference sequence). V lost 4 bases and J 7 bases, leaving 17 bases between the germline ends. The CDR3 covers 14 residues. The CDR3 here is CASSSHLQQSEQYF. The CDR3 nucleotides are TGTGCCAGCAGCTCACACTTACAACAGAGTGAGCAGTACTTC.